This T cell receptor beta chain was captured in a study of CD8+CD57+ T cells in acquired aplastic anemia. Study background: DNA from sorted CD4+ and CD8+ cells averaged about 3.2 ug.

Study conclusions and caveats: Fewer than 30 shared CD8+ CDR3s appeared highly expressed within patients' immunodominant clones.

Genomic DNA acted as the template from which TCR beta VDJ combination and CDR3 sequence profiling were carried out. MiXCR, applied by TCRdb to the reads, yields one record per CDR3 protein. The sample has 75,000 to 100,000 distinct CDR3 sequences, about 63% seen once. To note about this clonotype: The antigen is not known.

Selection for sequencing was limited to patients who had shown CD8+CD57+ cell expansion by flow cytometry. Sequencing was performed on sorted CD4+, CD8+, or CD8+CD57+ T cells (not recorded which) from PBMCs. This receptor was taken from a human donor with aplastic anemia.

CDR3 nucleotide sequence: TGCGCCAGCAGCTTGGAGGGGCCTATCAACTATGGCTACACCTTC. The encoded protein is CASSLEGPINYGYTF. The chain has TRBV5-1 and TRBJ1-2; possibly TRBD1 for D (5 bases). The CDR3 covers 15 residues. V was clipped by 0 bases and J by 2 bases, with 11 bases between them. Per germline, CDR1 SGHRS and CDR2 YFSETQ.